These 21 T cell receptor beta chains came from one sample sequenced in a study of T cells in Graves' hyperthyroidism and ophthalmopathy. Amplified TCR beta CDR3 regions derived from RNA transcripts. HTBI primers drove first-round RT-PCR of the TCR CDR3. From the multiplex PCR reads, TCRdb called clonotypes with MiXCR, one entry per CDR3 protein. Of 750,000 to 950,000 distinct CDR3 sequences in the sample, about 38% were seen once. The sample comprised blood. The receptors originated from a man between 18 and 35 years old with Graves' hyperthyroidism.

This clonotype was seen only a few times. The genes are TRBV7-9 and TRBJ1-6, with D possibly matching TRBD1 (5 bases). The germline V gene has CDR1 SEHNR and CDR2 FQNEAQ (reference sequence). The germline V and J ends were trimmed by 5 bases and 7 bases, with 21 bases remaining between them. The CDR3 runs 17 residues. CDR3 loop: CASSQEEGAALNSPLHF. CDR3 bases: TGTGCCAGCAGCCAAGAGGAAGGGGCTGCTCTAAATTCACCCCTCCACTTT.

This chain joins TRBV20-1 and TRBJ2-2, with 9 bases identical to TRBD2. The germline gives CDR1 DFQATT, CDR2 SNEGSKA (reference sequence). The CDR3 consists of 13 residues. Unmatched junction bases numbered 4, after V lost 5 bases and J lost 6 bases. This CDR3 reads CSAERLAAGELFF. The CDR3 region has the DNA TGCAGTGCTGAGAGACTAGCGGCCGGGGAGCTGTTTTTT.

In this sample, this clonotype turned up many times. CDR3 DNA: TGTGCCAGCAGCCCCCCAGTCAACACTGAAGCTTTCTTT. Encoded protein: CASSPPVNTEAFF. This chain joins TRBV7-9 and TRBJ1-1; the D is unclear. CDR1 is SEHNR, CDR2 FQNEAQ, per germline (reference sequence). This CDR3 comprises 13 residues. The V end lost 5 bases, the J end lost 2 bases, and 9 bases lay between the germline ends.

The chain joins TRBV2 to TRBJ1-2; 7 bases are a match to TRBD1. With V trimmed by 7 bases and J by 4 bases, 9 bases remained unmatched. This CDR3 region has 14 residues. Germline V gene sequence: CDR1 SNHLY, CDR2 FYNNEI. CDR3 sequence: CASKSGTDFYGYTF. CDR3 sequence (DNA): TGTGCCAGCAAATCCGGGACAGACTTCTATGGCTACACCTTC.

This clonotype was seen many times. CDR3 in DNA: TGTGCCAGCAGTCCTACAGGGGCGGACTATGGCTACACCTTC. It specifies CASSPTGADYGYTF. The rearrangement links TRBV2 to TRBJ1-2; 7 bases align to TRBD1. After removal of 5 bases from V and 3 bases from J, the junction contained 6 bases not matched to a gene. CDR1 is SNHLY, CDR2 FYNNEI, per germline. The CDR3 length is 14 residues. Filled out from reference TRBV2 and TRBJ1-2, the complete variable domain reads EPEVTQTPSHQVTQMGQEVILRCVPISNHLYFYWYRQILGQKVEFLVSFYNNEISEKSEIFDDQFSVERPDGSNFTLKIRSTKLEDSAMYFCASSPTGADYGYTFGSGTRLTVV.

This clonotype was detected many times. V is TRBV19 and J is TRBJ1-5; the D is unclear. The length of the CDR3 is 15 residues. V lost 3 bases to trimming and J lost 1 base, with 10 bases between them. Germline CDR1 reads LNHDA; CDR2 reads SQIVND (reference sequence). The CDR3 coding sequence is TGTGCCAGTAGTATTTGGAGGGCCAGCAATCAGCCCCAGCATTTT. It is translated as CASSIWRASNQPQHF.

The rearrangement links TRBV10-3 to TRBJ1-5; 8 positions agree with TRBD1. The CDR3 contains 13 residues. After removal of 11 bases from V and 3 bases from J, the junction contained 6 bases not matched to a gene. Germline assignment: CDR1 ENHRY and CDR2 SYGVKD. CDR3 in DNA: TGTGCCGCCGGGACAGGTCCCAATCAGCCCCAGCATTTT. This encodes CAAGTGPNQPQHF.

The genes are TRBV29-1 and TRBJ1-4, with 9 bases aligning to TRBD1. Germline-derived CDR1 and CDR2 are SQVTM and ANQGSEA. The V and J ends lost 7 bases and 7 bases, in that order; junction bases with no gene match: 7. This CDR3 contains 13 residues. Here the CDR3 reads CSATLTGGEKLFF. The DNA for the CDR3 is TGCAGCGCCACGTTGACAGGGGGTGAAAAACTGTTTTTT.

The sample holds many counts of this clonotype. V and J are TRBV20-1 and TRBJ1-2; 8 nucleotides align to TRBD1. This CDR3 is built from 13 residues. Germline V gene sequence: CDR1 DFQATT, CDR2 SNEGSKA (reference sequence). The ends lost 3 bases at V and 4 bases at J; junction bases unmatched: 4. CDR3 DNA: TGCAGTGCTAGTAACCAGGGGGCCTATGGCTACACCTTC. Its protein product is CSASNQGAYGYTF.

The CDR3 protein is CAVAIAGYETQYF. In DNA, the CDR3 is TGTGCCGTCGCTATAGCGGGGTATGAGACCCAGTACTTC. The rearrangement joins TRBV7-2 to TRBJ2-5, with 8 positions matching TRBD2. This CDR3 is 13 amino acids long. Unmatched junction bases numbered 10, after V lost 11 bases and J lost 5 bases. The germline V gene has CDR1 SGHTA and CDR2 FQGNSA.

This clonotype appeared many times. The J gene is TRBJ1-2, the V gene TRBV19, with unresolved D. This CDR3 is 11 amino acids long. The germline CDR1 and CDR2 sequences are LNHDA and SQIVND (reference sequence). The V gene lost 7 bases and the J gene lost 4 bases, with 7 bases spanning the gap. CDR3 nucleotides: TGTGCCAGTACTAGCACCTATGGCTACACCTTC. It encodes CASTSTYGYTF.

This clonotype was recorded once. The CDR3 does not close with the conserved phenylalanine or tryptophan, likely indicating a read error. It is unclear where the CDR3 begins or ends on the DNA, so no DNA is shown, and the CDR3 is as TCRdb lists it. V is TRBV2 and J is TRBJ1-1. Per germline, CDR1 SNHLY and CDR2 FYNNEI. Termini included, the CDR3 measures 10 amino acids. The CDR3 is CASSELAGVY.

This chain connects TRBV9 to TRBJ1-5, with D possibly TRBD1 on 5 matching bases. Trimming shortened V by 0 bases and J by 9 bases, and 16 bases separated the two germline ends. In germline, CDR1 is SGDLS, CDR2 YYNGEE. This CDR3 is 15 amino acids long. The CDR3 here is CASSVEGQPSSPQHF. The CDR3 DNA is TGTGCCAGCAGCGTAGAGGGGCAGCCTTCTTCGCCCCAGCATTTT.

On this clonotype itself: At one boundary the junction diverges from the germline segment, which might be a read error. CDR3: CAGSFGGSNQPQHF. The CDR3 nucleotides read TGTGCCGGCAGTTTTGGGGGGAGCAATCAGCCCCAGCATTTT. The chain recombines TRBV12-3 or TRBV12-4 with TRBJ1-5, with D perhaps TRBD1 (5 bases). The CDR3 sequence is 14 residues long.

As concerns this clonotype: Sequence at one end of the junction differs from germline and may be a read error. V usage is TRBV5-1 and J usage is TRBJ2-7; 11 bases agree with TRBD2. CDR1 is SGHRS and CDR2 is YFSETQ in the germline V gene. The CDR3 contains 13 residues. CDR3 loop: CARSSLAGGEQYF. The CDR3 DNA is TGTGCCCGCAGCTCTCTAGCGGGAGGCGAGCAGTACTTC.

V gene TRBV19 combines with J gene TRBJ1-3, with 8 bases aligning to TRBD1. The CDR3 is made up of 15 amino acids. Germline CDR1 LNHDA, CDR2 SQIVND (reference sequence). Trimming removed 9 bases from V and 0 bases from J; junction bases left unmatched: 7. CDR3 sequence: CASGDRRFSGNTIYF. CDR3 nucleotide sequence: TGTGCCAGCGGGGACAGGCGCTTCTCTGGAAACACCATATATTTT.

Here the CDR3 DNA reads TGCGCCAGCAGTTCACCGGGGATAGATACGCAGTATTTT. Amino acids: CASSSPGIDTQYF. The J gene is TRBJ2-3, the V gene TRBV10-1, with D perhaps matching TRBD2 (5 bases). Germline V lookup: CDR1 WNHNN, CDR2 SYGVQD (reference sequence). The CDR3 is made up of 13 amino acids. The V end was cut by 5 bases, the J end by 5 bases, with 11 bases between.

The chain employs TRBV6-5 and TRBJ1-1; no clear D gene. This CDR3 is 13 amino acids long. Per germline, CDR1 MNHEY and CDR2 SVGAGI. V was cut by 1 base and J by 7 bases, with 10 bases left in between. In DNA form, the CDR3 reads TGTGCCAGCAGTTACTTCATCGGCAGTGAAGCTTTCTTT. It is translated as CASSYFIGSEAFF.

This clonotype was seen repeatedly, ten times or more. The chain has TRBV15 and TRBJ2-7; D call uncertain. CDR3 length equals 13 residues. Germline V lookup: CDR1 LNHNV, CDR2 YYDKDF (reference sequence). Trimming left V 2 bases short and J 5 bases short, with 10 bases between. The CDR3 sequence: CATSRQRRDEQYF. The CDR3 region has the DNA TGTGCCACCAGCAGACAGCGCCGGGACGAGCAGTACTTC.

V and J are TRBV6-6 and TRBJ2-6, with D possibly matching TRBD1 (6 bases). The CDR3 has 17 residues. Trimming took off 6 bases at V and 4 bases at J, with 19 bases between the two ends. In germline, CDR1 is MNHNY, CDR2 SVGAGI (reference sequence). The CDR3 region is CASRTGRPNTGANVLTF. Here the CDR3 DNA reads TGTGCCAGCAGAACAGGGCGGCCAAACACCGGGGCCAACGTCCTGACTTTC.

V usage is TRBV2 and J usage is TRBJ2-7; no definite D call. CDR1 SNHLY and CDR2 FYNNEI come from the germline V gene. V was trimmed by 1 base and J by 3 bases, leaving 13 bases between them. CDR3 length equals 15 residues. In DNA form, the CDR3 reads TGTGCCAGCAGTGAAGAGGGCGTAGACCTCTACGAGCAGTACTTC. Its protein is CASSEEGVDLYEQYF. The complete variable domain, with remaining parts taken from reference TRBV2 and TRBJ2-7, reads EPEVTQTPSHQVTQMGQEVILRCVPISNHLYFYWYRQILGQKVEFLVSFYNNEISEKSEIFDDQFSVERPDGSNFTLKIRSTKLEDSAMYFCASSEEGVDLYEQYFGPGTRLTVT.